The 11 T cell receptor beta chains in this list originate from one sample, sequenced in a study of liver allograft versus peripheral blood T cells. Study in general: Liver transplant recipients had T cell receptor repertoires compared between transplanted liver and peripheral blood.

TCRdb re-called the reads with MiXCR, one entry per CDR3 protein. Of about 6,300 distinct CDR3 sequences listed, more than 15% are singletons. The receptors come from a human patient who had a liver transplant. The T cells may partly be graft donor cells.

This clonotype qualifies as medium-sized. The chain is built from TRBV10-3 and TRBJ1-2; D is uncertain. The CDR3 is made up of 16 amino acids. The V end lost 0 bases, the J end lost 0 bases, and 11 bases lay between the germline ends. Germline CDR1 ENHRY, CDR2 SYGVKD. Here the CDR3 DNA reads TGTGCCATCAGTGAGTCGCAGGACCTAGCTAACTATGGCTACACCTTC. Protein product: CAISESQDLANYGYTF.

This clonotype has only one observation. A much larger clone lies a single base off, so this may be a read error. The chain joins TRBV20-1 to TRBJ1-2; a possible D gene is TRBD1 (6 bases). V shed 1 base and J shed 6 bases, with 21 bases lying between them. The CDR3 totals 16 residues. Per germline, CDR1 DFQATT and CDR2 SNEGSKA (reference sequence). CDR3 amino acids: CSARGTTNREGHGYTF. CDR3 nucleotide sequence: TGCAGTGCTAGAGGTACCACCAACAGGGAGGGCCATGGCTACACCTTC.

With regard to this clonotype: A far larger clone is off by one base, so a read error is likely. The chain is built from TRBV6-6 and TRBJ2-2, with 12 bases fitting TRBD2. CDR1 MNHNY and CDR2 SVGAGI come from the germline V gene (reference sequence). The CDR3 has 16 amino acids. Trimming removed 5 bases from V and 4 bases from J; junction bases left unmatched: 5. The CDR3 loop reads CASSTSGGSSTGELFF. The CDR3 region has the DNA TGTGCCAGCAGTACTAGCGGGGGGTCGAGCACCGGGGAGCTGTTTTTT.

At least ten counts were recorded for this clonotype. The CDR3 nucleotides read TGTGCCAGCAGCCAATCTAAGGGGGCAGGTGAAGCTTTCTTT. Encoded protein: CASSQSKGAGEAFF. The chain employs TRBV16 and TRBJ1-1, with TRBD1 identical over 7 bases. J lost 7 bases, V lost 0 bases, and 5 bases had no gene match. The CDR3 runs 14 residues. Germline V CDR1 and CDR2: KGHSY, FQNENV.

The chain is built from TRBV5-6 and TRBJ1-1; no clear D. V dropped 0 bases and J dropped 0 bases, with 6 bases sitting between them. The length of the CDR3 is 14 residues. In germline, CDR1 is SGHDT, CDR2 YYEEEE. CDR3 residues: CASSLDEMNTEAFF. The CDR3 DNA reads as TGTGCCAGCAGCTTGGACGAAATGAACACTGAAGCTTTCTTT.

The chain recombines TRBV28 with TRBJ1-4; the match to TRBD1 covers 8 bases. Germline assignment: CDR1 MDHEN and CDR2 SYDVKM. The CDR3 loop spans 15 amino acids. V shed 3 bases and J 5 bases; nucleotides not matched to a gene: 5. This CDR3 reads CASSLGTGLNEKLFF. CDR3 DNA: TGTGCCAGCAGTTTGGGGACAGGCCTAAATGAAAAACTGTTTTTT.

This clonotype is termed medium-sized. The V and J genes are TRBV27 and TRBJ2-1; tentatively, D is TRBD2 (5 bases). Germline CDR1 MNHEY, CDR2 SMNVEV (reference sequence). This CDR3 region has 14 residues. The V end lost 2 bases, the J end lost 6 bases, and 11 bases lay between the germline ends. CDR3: CASSLDGRSNEQFF. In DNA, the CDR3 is TGTGCCAGCAGTTTAGATGGGAGATCCAATGAGCAGTTCTTC.

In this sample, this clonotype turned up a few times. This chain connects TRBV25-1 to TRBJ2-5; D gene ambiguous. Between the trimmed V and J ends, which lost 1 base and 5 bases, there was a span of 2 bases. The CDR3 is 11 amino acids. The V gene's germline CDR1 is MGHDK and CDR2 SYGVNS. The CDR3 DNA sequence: TGTGCCAGCAGTGAATGGGAGACCCAGTACTTC. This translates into CASSEWETQYF. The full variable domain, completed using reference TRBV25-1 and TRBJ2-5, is EADIYQTPRYLVIGTGKKITLECSQTMGHDKMYWYQQDPGMELHLIHYSYGVNSTEKGDLSSESTVSRIRTEHFPLTLESARPSHTSQYLCASSEWETQYFGPGTRLLVL.

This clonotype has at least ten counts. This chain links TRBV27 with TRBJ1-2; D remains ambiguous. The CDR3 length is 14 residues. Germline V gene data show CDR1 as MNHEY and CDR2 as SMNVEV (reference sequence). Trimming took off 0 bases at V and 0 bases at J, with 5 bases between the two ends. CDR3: CASSLSETNYGYTF. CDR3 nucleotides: TGTGCCAGCAGTTTATCTGAGACTAACTATGGCTACACCTTC.

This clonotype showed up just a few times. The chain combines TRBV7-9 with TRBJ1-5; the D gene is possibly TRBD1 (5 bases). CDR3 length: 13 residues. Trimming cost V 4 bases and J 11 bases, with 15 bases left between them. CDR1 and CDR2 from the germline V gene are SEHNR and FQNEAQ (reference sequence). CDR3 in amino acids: CASSSIGGETQHF. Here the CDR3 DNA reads TGTGCCAGCAGCTCTATCGGAGGGGAGACCCAGCATTTT. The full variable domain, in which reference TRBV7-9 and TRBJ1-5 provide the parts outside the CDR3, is DTGVSQNPRHKITKRGQNVTFRCDPISEHNRLYWYRQTLGQGPEFLTYFQNEAQLEKSRLLSDRFSAERPKGSFSTLEIQRTEQGDSAMYLCASSSIGGETQHFGDGTRLSIL.

The CDR3 sequence is CASAQMVGGHEKLFF. CDR3 DNA sequence: TGTGCTAGTGCACAGATGGTAGGGGGGCATGAAAAACTGTTTTTT. V and J are TRBV12-5 and TRBJ1-4, with D possibly being TRBD1 (6 bases). The CDR3 is 15 amino acids. Per germline, CDR1 LGHNT and CDR2 FRNRAP. Trimming took 7 bases from V and 6 from J, leaving 18 bases between them. The whole variable domain, filled in from reference TRBV12-5 and TRBJ1-4, reads DARVTQTPRHKVTEMGQEVTMRCQPILGHNTVFWYRQTMMQGLELLAYFRNRAPLDDSGMPKDRFSAEMPDATLATLKIQPSEPRDSAVYFCASAQMVGGHEKLFFGSGTQLSVL.